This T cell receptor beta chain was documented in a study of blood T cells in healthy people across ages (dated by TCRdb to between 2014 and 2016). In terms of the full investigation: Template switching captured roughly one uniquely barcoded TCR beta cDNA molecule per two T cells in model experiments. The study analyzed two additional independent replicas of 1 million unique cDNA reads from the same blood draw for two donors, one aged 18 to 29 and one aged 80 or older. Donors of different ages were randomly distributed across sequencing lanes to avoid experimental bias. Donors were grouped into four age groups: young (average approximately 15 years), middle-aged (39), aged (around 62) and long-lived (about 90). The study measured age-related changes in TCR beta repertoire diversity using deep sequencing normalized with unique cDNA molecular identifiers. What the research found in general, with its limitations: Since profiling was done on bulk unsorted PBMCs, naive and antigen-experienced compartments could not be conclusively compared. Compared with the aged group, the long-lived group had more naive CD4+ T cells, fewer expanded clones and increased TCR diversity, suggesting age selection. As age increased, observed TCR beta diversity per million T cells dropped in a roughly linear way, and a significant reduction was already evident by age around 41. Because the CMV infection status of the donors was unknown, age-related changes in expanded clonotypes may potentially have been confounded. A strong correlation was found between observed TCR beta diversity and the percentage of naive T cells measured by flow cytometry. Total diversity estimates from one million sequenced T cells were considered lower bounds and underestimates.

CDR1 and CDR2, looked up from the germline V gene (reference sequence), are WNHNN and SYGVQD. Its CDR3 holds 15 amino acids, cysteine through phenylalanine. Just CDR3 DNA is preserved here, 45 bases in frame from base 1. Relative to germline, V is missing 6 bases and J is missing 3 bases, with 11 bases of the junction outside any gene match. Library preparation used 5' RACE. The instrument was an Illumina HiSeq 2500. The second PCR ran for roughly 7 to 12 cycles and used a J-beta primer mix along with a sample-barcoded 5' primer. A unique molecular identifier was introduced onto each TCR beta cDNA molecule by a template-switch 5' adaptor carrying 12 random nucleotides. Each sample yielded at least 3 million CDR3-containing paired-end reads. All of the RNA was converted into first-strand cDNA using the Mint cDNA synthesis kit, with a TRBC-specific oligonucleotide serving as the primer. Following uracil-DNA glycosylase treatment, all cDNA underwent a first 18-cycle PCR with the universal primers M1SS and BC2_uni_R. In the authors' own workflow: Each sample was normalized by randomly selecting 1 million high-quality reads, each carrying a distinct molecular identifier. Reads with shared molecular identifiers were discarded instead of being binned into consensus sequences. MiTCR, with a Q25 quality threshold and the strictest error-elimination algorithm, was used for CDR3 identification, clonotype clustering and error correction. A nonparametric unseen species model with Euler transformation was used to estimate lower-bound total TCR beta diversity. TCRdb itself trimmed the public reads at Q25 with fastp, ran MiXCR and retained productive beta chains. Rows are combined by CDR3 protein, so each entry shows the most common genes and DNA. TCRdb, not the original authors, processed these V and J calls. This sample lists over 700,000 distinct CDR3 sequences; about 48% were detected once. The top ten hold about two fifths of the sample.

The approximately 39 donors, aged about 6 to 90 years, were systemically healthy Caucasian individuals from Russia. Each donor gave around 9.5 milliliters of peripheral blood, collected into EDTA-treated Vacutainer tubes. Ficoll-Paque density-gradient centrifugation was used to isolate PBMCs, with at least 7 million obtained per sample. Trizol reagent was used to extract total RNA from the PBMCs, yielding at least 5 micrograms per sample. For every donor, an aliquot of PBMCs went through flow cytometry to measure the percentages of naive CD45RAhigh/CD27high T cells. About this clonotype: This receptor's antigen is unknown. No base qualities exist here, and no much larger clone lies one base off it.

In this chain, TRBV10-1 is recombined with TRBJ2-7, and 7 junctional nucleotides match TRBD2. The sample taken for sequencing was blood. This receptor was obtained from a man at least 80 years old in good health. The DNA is TGCGCCAGCAGCCACGGGGGGACTAATCTCTACGAGCAGTACTTC. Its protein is CASSHGGTNLYEQYF.